Listed below are T cell receptor beta chains from one sample, sequenced in a study of shared T cell receptors in the human thymus. Sequencing used immunoSEQ multiplex PCR; TCRdb keeps in-frame clones, though not all of them. The sample contains under 850,000 clones, roughly 90% of which appear only once. The sample was also reused in another study, on human thymus T cells.

The sequencing sample was made of thymocytes. These receptors were obtained from a boy in the first two years of life with a congenital heart defect. Each CDR3 is given with its conserved first and last residue. The order of the fields is V gene, clone size, D gene, J gene, CDR3 protein, CDR3 DNA. The D gene is left open where the match is weak. Only part of the rows carry a size: once, few, many, or a class if the clone is expanded.

v_gene: TRBV4-1; abundance: NA; d_gene: NA; j_gene: TRBJ2-6; CDR3aa: CASRPRSQGRNGANVLTF; CDR3nt: TGCGCCAGCCGGCCCAGGTCCCAGGGTCGAAATGGGGCCAACGTCCTGACTTTC
v_gene: TRBV7-9; abundance: NA; d_gene: TRBD1; j_gene: TRBJ2-7; CDR3aa: CASSPGDRVYEQYF; CDR3nt: TGTGCCAGCAGCCCCGGGGACAGGGTTTACGAGCAGTACTTC
v_gene: TRBV5-1; abundance: NA; d_gene: NA; j_gene: TRBJ2-1; CDR3aa: CASSLPGLNEQFF; CDR3nt: TGCGCCAGCAGCTTGCCCGGACTCAATGAGCAGTTCTTC
v_gene: TRBV27; abundance: NA; d_gene: NA; j_gene: TRBJ2-7; CDR3aa: CASGSGGPFYEQYF; CDR3nt: TGTGCCAGCGGGTCCGGGGGACCCTTCTACGAGCAGTACTTC
v_gene: TRBV27; abundance: once; d_gene: NA; j_gene: TRBJ2-7; CDR3aa: CASSSTYEQYF; CDR3nt: TGTGCCAGCAGTTCCACCTACGAGCAGTACTTC
v_gene: TRBV7-9; abundance: NA; d_gene: NA; j_gene: TRBJ2-2; CDR3aa: CASSLGGRPGELFF; CDR3nt: TGTGCCAGCAGCTTAGGGGGGAGGCCCGGGGAGCTGTTTTTT
v_gene: TRBV2; abundance: NA; d_gene: NA; j_gene: TRBJ1-3; CDR3aa: CASSPPGGGHGNTIYF; CDR3nt: TGTGCCAGCAGCCCCCCTGGGGGGGGTCACGGAAACACCATATATTTT
v_gene: TRBV5-1; abundance: NA; d_gene: TRBD1; j_gene: TRBJ2-3; CDR3aa: CASRTGQGDTQYF; CDR3nt: TGCGCCAGCCGGACAGGGCAGGGAGATACGCAGTATTTT
v_gene: TRBV27; abundance: NA; d_gene: TRBD1; j_gene: TRBJ1-1; CDR3aa: CASSFGTGGEAFF; CDR3nt: TGTGCCAGCAGTTTCGGGACAGGGGGTGAAGCTTTCTTT
v_gene: TRBV27; abundance: NA; d_gene: NA; j_gene: TRBJ2-7; CDR3aa: CASNIDRHRYEQYF; CDR3nt: TGTGCCAGCAATATCGACAGACACAGGTACGAGCAGTACTTC
v_gene: TRBV7-2; abundance: NA; d_gene: NA; j_gene: TRBJ2-3; CDR3aa: CASSLEWAGRTDTQYF; CDR3nt: TGTGCCAGCAGCTTAGAATGGGCAGGCCGCACAGATACGCAGTATTTT
v_gene: TRBV5-5; abundance: NA; d_gene: NA; j_gene: TRBJ2-1; CDR3aa: CASSGNRANEQFF; CDR3nt: TGTGCCAGCAGCGGAAACAGGGCCAATGAGCAGTTCTTC
v_gene: TRBV5-6; abundance: few; d_gene: NA; j_gene: TRBJ1-5; CDR3aa: CASTAGGDGGSNQPQHF; CDR3nt: TGTGCCAGCACCGCGGGCGGGGACGGGGGTAGCAATCAGCCCCAGCATTTT
v_gene: TRBV5-1; abundance: few; d_gene: TRBD1; j_gene: TRBJ2-7; CDR3aa: CASSSPDRGCYEQYF; CDR3nt: TGCGCCAGCAGCTCCCCCGACAGGGGTTGTTACGAGCAGTACTTC
v_gene: TRBV6-1; abundance: once; d_gene: TRBD1; j_gene: TRBJ1-1; CDR3aa: CASSAQGDTEAFF; CDR3nt: TGTGCCAGCAGTGCCCAGGGGGACACTGAAGCTTTCTTT
v_gene: TRBV5-6; abundance: few; d_gene: NA; j_gene: TRBJ2-1; CDR3aa: CASSHTSYNEQFF; CDR3nt: TGTGCCAGCAGCCATACTTCCTACAATGAGCAGTTCTTC
v_gene: TRBV15; abundance: NA; d_gene: TRBD1; j_gene: TRBJ2-7; CDR3aa: CATSRDCRDRGPALPYEQYF; CDR3nt: TGTGCCACCAGCAGAGATTGTAGGGACAGGGGGCCGGCCTTACCCTACGAGCAGTACTTC
v_gene: TRBV7-3; abundance: NA; d_gene: NA; j_gene: TRBJ2-5; CDR3aa: CASSQSTRGTQYF; CDR3nt: TGTGCCAGCAGCCAGTCAACAAGAGGGACCCAGTACTTC
v_gene: TRBV6-5; abundance: NA; d_gene: TRBD2; j_gene: TRBJ2-7; CDR3aa: CASSSSGGGSYEQYF; CDR3nt: TGTGCCAGCAGCTCCTCCGGGGGGGGGTCCTACGAGCAGTACTTC
v_gene: TRBV7-6; abundance: once; d_gene: NA; j_gene: TRBJ2-5; CDR3aa: CASSLGRRPRQSQETQYF; CDR3nt: TGTGCCAGCAGCTTAGGCAGGCGACCCAGACAGTCTCAAGAGACCCAGTACTTC
v_gene: TRBV27; abundance: NA; d_gene: TRBD1; j_gene: TRBJ2-7; CDR3aa: CASSLSGDRDRGSHEQYF; CDR3nt: TGTGCCAGCAGTTTATCGGGGGACCGGGACAGGGGATCCCACGAGCAGTACTTC
v_gene: TRBV7-2; abundance: NA; d_gene: TRBD2; j_gene: TRBJ2-7; CDR3aa: CASSPGLAETYEQYF; CDR3nt: TGTGCCAGCAGCCCCGGACTAGCGGAGACCTACGAGCAGTACTTC
v_gene: TRBV5-6; abundance: NA; d_gene: TRBD2; j_gene: TRBJ2-3; CDR3aa: CASSRGGSSDTQYF; CDR3nt: TGTGCCAGCAGCCGAGGCGGGAGCTCAGATACGCAGTATTTT
v_gene: TRBV28; abundance: NA; d_gene: TRBD1; j_gene: TRBJ1-4; CDR3aa: CASSLLQGMGEKLFF; CDR3nt: TGTGCCAGCAGTTTACTACAGGGGATGGGTGAAAAACTGTTTTTT
v_gene: TRBV6-5; abundance: NA; d_gene: NA; j_gene: TRBJ1-2; CDR3aa: CASIRSSDNNYGYTF; CDR3nt: TGTGCCAGCATTAGATCTTCAGACAATAACTATGGCTACACCTTC
v_gene: TRBV19; abundance: once; d_gene: TRBD2; j_gene: TRBJ2-5; CDR3aa: CASSISGTSGRGGETQYF; CDR3nt: TGTGCCAGTAGTATTTCCGGGACTAGCGGGAGGGGAGGCGAGACCCAGTACTTC
v_gene: TRBV19; abundance: NA; d_gene: NA; j_gene: TRBJ1-1; CDR3aa: CASSMGGRANTEAFF; CDR3nt: TGTGCCAGTAGTATGGGCGGGCGCGCGAACACTGAAGCTTTCTTT
v_gene: TRBV27; abundance: NA; d_gene: TRBD1; j_gene: TRBJ1-4; CDR3aa: CASSLDQGAGEKLFF; CDR3nt: TGTGCCAGCAGTTTGGACCAGGGGGCCGGTGAAAAACTGTTTTTT
v_gene: TRBV10-3; abundance: NA; d_gene: NA; j_gene: TRBJ2-3; CDR3aa: CAISESTGSDTQYF; CDR3nt: TGTGCCATCAGTGAGTCGACAGGCTCAGATACGCAGTATTTT
v_gene: TRBV28; abundance: NA; d_gene: TRBD2; j_gene: TRBJ2-1; CDR3aa: CASSLVRLAGYNEQFF; CDR3nt: TGTGCCAGCAGTTTAGTGCGTCTAGCGGGCTACAATGAGCAGTTCTTC
v_gene: TRBV29-1; abundance: NA; d_gene: TRBD1; j_gene: TRBJ1-2; CDR3aa: CSVEDTGQGGGYGYTF; CDR3nt: TGCAGCGTTGAAGATACGGGACAGGGCGGAGGCTATGGCTACACCTTC
v_gene: TRBV29-1; abundance: NA; d_gene: TRBD2; j_gene: TRBJ2-5; CDR3aa: CSVESALAGEETQYF; CDR3nt: TGCAGCGTTGAAAGCGCACTAGCGGGAGAAGAGACCCAGTACTTC
v_gene: TRBV15; abundance: NA; d_gene: NA; j_gene: TRBJ2-7; CDR3aa: CATSRDLSVEQYF; CDR3nt: TGTGCCACCAGCAGAGATCTGTCCGTCGAGCAGTACTTC
v_gene: TRBV7-6; abundance: NA; d_gene: TRBD1; j_gene: TRBJ1-3; CDR3aa: CASSRDSSGNTIYF; CDR3nt: TGTGCCAGCAGCAGGGACAGTTCTGGAAACACCATATATTTT
v_gene: TRBV28; abundance: NA; d_gene: NA; j_gene: TRBJ2-7; CDR3aa: CASSSQTSIYEQYF; CDR3nt: TGTGCCAGCAGTTCCCAGACTAGTATCTACGAGCAGTACTTC
v_gene: TRBV27; abundance: NA; d_gene: NA; j_gene: TRBJ1-4; CDR3aa: CASSSKDRYNEKLFF; CDR3nt: TGTGCCAGCAGTTCGAAGGACAGATATAATGAAAAACTGTTTTTT
v_gene: TRBV15; abundance: once; d_gene: TRBD2; j_gene: TRBJ2-1; CDR3aa: CATSRGLAGPYNEQFF; CDR3nt: TGTGCCACCAGCCGGGGACTAGCGGGACCCTACAATGAGCAGTTCTTC
v_gene: TRBV2; abundance: NA; d_gene: NA; j_gene: TRBJ2-5; CDR3aa: CASSEVSLGAQETQYF; CDR3nt: TGTGCCAGCAGTGAAGTGAGTCTAGGGGCACAAGAGACCCAGTACTTC
v_gene: TRBV6-4; abundance: NA; d_gene: TRBD2; j_gene: TRBJ2-1; CDR3aa: CASSDRASGTPYNEQFF; CDR3nt: TGTGCCAGCAGTGACAGGGCTAGCGGGACCCCTTACAATGAGCAGTTCTTC
v_gene: TRBV10-1; abundance: NA; d_gene: TRBD1; j_gene: TRBJ2-1; CDR3aa: CASSVRGHEQFF; CDR3nt: TGCGCCAGCAGTGTCAGGGGGCATGAGCAGTTCTTC
v_gene: TRBV7-8; abundance: NA; d_gene: NA; j_gene: TRBJ2-7; CDR3aa: CASSLKVAGAAYGEQYF; CDR3nt: TGTGCCAGCAGCTTAAAGGTGGCAGGGGCGGCTTATGGCGAGCAGTACTTC
v_gene: TRBV14; abundance: NA; d_gene: NA; j_gene: TRBJ2-3; CDR3aa: CASSQERETEGGTDTQYF; CDR3nt: TGTGCCAGCAGCCAAGAACGGGAGACGGAGGGCGGCACAGATACGCAGTATTTT
v_gene: TRBV5-5; abundance: NA; d_gene: NA; j_gene: TRBJ1-3; CDR3aa: CASSLGTASGNTIYF; CDR3nt: TGTGCCAGCAGCTTGGGGACAGCATCAGGAAACACCATATATTTT
v_gene: TRBV29-1; abundance: NA; d_gene: NA; j_gene: TRBJ2-3; CDR3aa: CSGEGETSTDTQYF; CDR3nt: TGCAGCGGGGAGGGGGAGACGAGCACAGATACGCAGTATTTT
v_gene: TRBV4-3; abundance: NA; d_gene: TRBD2; j_gene: TRBJ2-1; CDR3aa: CASSHIMTSGRANEQFF; CDR3nt: TGCGCCAGCAGCCATATAATGACTAGCGGGAGGGCCAATGAGCAGTTCTTC
v_gene: TRBV5-1; abundance: NA; d_gene: TRBD1; j_gene: TRBJ2-7; CDR3aa: CASSSRDSSYEQYF; CDR3nt: TGCGCCAGCAGCTCTAGGGACAGCTCCTACGAGCAGTACTTC
v_gene: TRBV5-8; abundance: NA; d_gene: NA; j_gene: TRBJ1-1; CDR3aa: CASSLAGRKDREGTEAFF; CDR3nt: TGTGCCAGCTCCCTGGCAGGGAGGAAGGATAGAGAGGGCACTGAAGCTTTCTTT
v_gene: TRBV19; abundance: NA; d_gene: TRBD1; j_gene: TRBJ1-5; CDR3aa: CASSMPGQGDGQPQHF; CDR3nt: TGTGCCAGTAGTATGCCGGGACAGGGGGATGGTCAGCCCCAGCATTTT
v_gene: TRBV7-2; abundance: few; d_gene: NA; j_gene: TRBJ2-2; CDR3aa: CASSFPGESSTGELFF; CDR3nt: TGTGCCAGCAGCTTTCCGGGGGAATCGAGCACCGGGGAGCTGTTTTTT
v_gene: TRBV14; abundance: NA; d_gene: NA; j_gene: TRBJ1-1; CDR3aa: CASEGGPTHTEAFF; CDR3nt: TGTGCCAGCGAGGGGGGGCCTACTCACACTGAAGCTTTCTTT
v_gene: TRBV7-9; abundance: NA; d_gene: NA; j_gene: TRBJ2-1; CDR3aa: CASSLVLSVHNEQFF; CDR3nt: TGTGCCAGCAGCTTAGTGTTATCAGTCCACAATGAGCAGTTCTTC
v_gene: TRBV5-1; abundance: once; d_gene: TRBD2; j_gene: TRBJ2-4; CDR3aa: CASSWGLAGKLAKNIQYF; CDR3nt: TGCGCCAGCAGCTGGGGACTAGCGGGTAAACTAGCCAAAAACATTCAGTACTTC
v_gene: TRBV5-8; abundance: NA; d_gene: NA; j_gene: TRBJ1-1; CDR3aa: CASSLWRGAEAFF; CDR3nt: TGTGCCAGCAGCTTGTGGCGGGGAGCTGAAGCTTTCTTT
v_gene: TRBV4-2; abundance: NA; d_gene: TRBD2; j_gene: TRBJ2-5; CDR3aa: CASSQEGRGEKTQYF; CDR3nt: TGTGCCAGCAGCCAAGAGGGGCGGGGGGAAAAGACCCAGTACTTC
v_gene: TRBV10-3; abundance: few; d_gene: NA; j_gene: TRBJ2-7; CDR3aa: CATGGAFYEQYF; CDR3nt: TGTGCCACCGGCGGGGCGTTCTACGAGCAGTACTTC
v_gene: TRBV2; abundance: NA; d_gene: NA; j_gene: TRBJ2-5; CDR3aa: CARGATNQETQYF; CDR3nt: TGTGCCAGGGGGGCGACGAACCAAGAGACCCAGTACTTC
v_gene: TRBV4-3; abundance: NA; d_gene: TRBD2; j_gene: TRBJ2-3; CDR3aa: CASSQETSGCTDTQYF; CDR3nt: TGCGCCAGCAGCCAAGAAACTAGCGGGTGCACAGATACGCAGTATTTT
v_gene: TRBV7-8; abundance: NA; d_gene: TRBD2; j_gene: TRBJ2-1; CDR3aa: CASSLRSTSGRALPSNEQFF; CDR3nt: TGTGCCAGCAGCTTACGCTCAACTAGCGGGAGGGCCCTTCCTTCGAATGAGCAGTTCTTC
v_gene: TRBV21-1; abundance: NA; d_gene: NA; j_gene: TRBJ1-1; CDR3aa: CASAETGVTEAFF; CDR3nt: TGTGCCAGCGCCGAGACAGGGGTGACTGAAGCTTTCTTT